These 20 T cell receptor beta chains originate from one sample sequenced in a study of OX40 agonist ivuxolimab in advanced cancers. Only in-frame clones appear in the TCRdb table, and some are missing; sequencing was by immunoSEQ multiplex PCR. Of tens of thousands of clones listed, roughly 80% are singletons. Sequences were derived from CD4+ or CD8+ T cells sorted from blood, sampled in a trial of the OX40 agonist ivuxolimab. The receptors shown here come from an adult with an advanced solid tumor such as melanoma, head and neck, liver or kidney cancer.

V is TRBV15 and J is TRBJ2-3, with D perhaps TRBD1 (5 bases). This CDR3 is built from 13 residues. Trimming removed 3 bases at V and 4 bases at J, with 8 bases between. Germline values: CDR1 LNHNV, CDR2 YYDKDF (reference sequence). This CDR3 reads CATSRQGADTQYF. In nucleotides, the CDR3 is TGTGCCACCAGCAGGCAGGGTGCAGATACGCAGTATTTT.

The gene calls are TRBV7-6 and TRBJ2-7; TRBD2 matches 8 bases. V shed 1 base and J 6 bases; nucleotides not matched to a gene: 8. The germline V gene has CDR1 SGHVS and CDR2 FNYEAQ. The CDR3 has 15 amino acids. In DNA form, the CDR3 reads TGTGCCAGCAGCTTAGTAGCGGGGCGTCCTTCCGAGCAGTACTTC. The encoded protein is CASSLVAGRPSEQYF.

J is TRBJ2-7 and V is TRBV7-9, with 9 bases lining up with TRBD1. J lost 3 bases, V lost 5 bases, and 11 bases had no gene match. The CDR3 runs to 16 residues. Germline assignment: CDR1 SEHNR and CDR2 FQNEAQ (reference sequence). The CDR3 region has the DNA TGTGCCAGCAGCGAACCCTCCGGGACAGGGTTCTACGAGCAGTACTTC. As protein: CASSEPSGTGFYEQYF.

The chain couples TRBV5-1 to TRBJ2-2; D unresolved. V was clipped by 4 bases and J by 8 bases, with 12 bases between them. The CDR3 consists of 13 residues. Looked up from germline, CDR1 is SGHRS and CDR2 is YFSETQ. CDR3 coding DNA: TGCGCCAGCAGCCTCGCCGCCTTAGGGGAGCTGTTTTTT. This translates into CASSLAALGELFF.

This clone was picked up a small number of times. V usage is TRBV10-3 and J usage is TRBJ1-1; D may be TRBD1 (5 bases). CDR3 length: 12 amino acids. Germline CDR1 and CDR2: ENHRY and SYGVKD. V was shortened by 8 bases and J by 6 bases, with 13 bases between the two germline ends. CDR3 in DNA: TGTGCCATCGGGCTTGAGGGGCCTGAAGCTTTCTTT. Its protein product is CAIGLEGPEAFF.

This clone was seen more than once but under ten times. Other DNA sequences in the same sample also yield this CDR3. The rearrangement uses TRBV11-2 and TRBJ1-2; D is possibly TRBD1 (5 bases). V was trimmed by 0 bases and J by 2 bases, leaving 10 bases between them. Germline values: CDR1 SGHAT, CDR2 FQNNGV. The CDR3 is 15 amino acids. CDR3 DNA: TGTGCCAGCAGCTTAGAGGCAGGGAGAAACTATGGCTACACCTTC. Protein: CASSLEAGRNYGYTF.

The rearrangement uses TRBV4-1 and TRBJ1-5, with TRBD1 identical over 8 bases. V shed 5 bases and J 2 bases; nucleotides not matched to a gene: 5. This CDR3 has 15 residues. Germline V gene data show CDR1 as MGHRA and CDR2 as YSYEKL. CDR3 amino acids: CASSEMGQGNQPQHF. In DNA form, the CDR3 reads TGCGCCAGCAGCGAAATGGGACAGGGCAATCAGCCCCAGCATTTT.

The chain uses TRBV30 and TRBJ1-2; TRBD1 matches 7 bases. This CDR3 comprises 15 residues. V shed 4 bases and J 4 bases; nucleotides not matched to a gene: 12. CDR1 GTSNPN and CDR2 SVGIG come from the germline V gene (reference sequence). Here the CDR3 DNA reads TGTGCCTGGATGTTGGGAGGGGGCTTCCCCTATGGCTACACCTTC. Residues: CAWMLGGGFPYGYTF.

This chain uses TRBV19 with TRBJ2-1, with TRBD1 as a possible D gene (5 bases). CDR3 length: 13 residues. CDR1 and CDR2 (germline): LNHDA, SQIVND (reference sequence). V was clipped by 7 bases and J by 1 base, with 8 bases between them. CDR3 coding DNA: TGTGCCAGTAAAGACAGTTCCTACAATGAGCAGTTCTTC. Translation: CASKDSSYNEQFF. The complete variable domain, with remaining parts taken from reference TRBV19 and TRBJ2-1, reads DGGITQSPKYLFRKEGQNVTLSCEQNLNHDAMYWYRQDPGQGLRLIYYSQIVNDFQKGDIAEGYSVSREKKESFPLTVTSAQKNPTAFYLCASKDSSYNEQFFGPGTRLTVL.

The chain employs TRBV5-5 and TRBJ1-3; D gene ambiguous. Germline CDR1 is SGHKS and CDR2 is YYEKEE (reference sequence). With 4 bases removed from V and 4 bases from J, the gap between germline ends came to 6 bases. The CDR3 sequence is 12 residues long. For the CDR3, the DNA is TGTGCCAGCAGCCCAGCGGGAAACACCATATATTTT. As protein: CASSPAGNTIYF.

The rearrangement joins TRBV6-4 to TRBJ2-5; tentative D call: TRBD2 (5 bases). V was shortened by 3 bases and J by 4 bases, with 12 bases between the two germline ends. The germline gives CDR1 MRHNA, CDR2 SNTAGT. This CDR3 has 14 residues. The CDR3 DNA reads TGTGCCAGCAGTGAATTTGGAGGAATAGAGACCCAGTACTTC. As protein: CASSEFGGIETQYF.

The chain employs TRBV6-5 and TRBJ1-1; 7 bases map to TRBD1. The length of the CDR3 is 14 residues. The V gene's germline CDR1 is MNHEY and CDR2 SVGAGI. The J segment lost 6 bases and the V segment lost 5 bases, leaving 9 bases of the junction unmatched. CDR3 sequence: CASSNRGRDAEAFF. CDR3 coding DNA: TGTGCCAGCAGTAACAGGGGCCGGGACGCTGAAGCTTTCTTT.

This chain uses TRBV5-3 with TRBJ1-4; a weak D match, TRBD1 (5 bases). TRBV5-3 falls under the ORF class, with uncertain function. The CDR3 extends over 20 amino acids. The ends were cut back, 4 bases at V and 0 bases at J, with 25 bases in the middle. The CDR3 here is CARSPDPRGSGGATNEKLFF. CDR3 sequence (DNA): TGTGCCAGAAGCCCGGATCCGCGGGGGTCTGGAGGGGCAACTAATGAAAAACTGTTTTTT.

The rearrangement uses TRBV10-1 and TRBJ2-5; D is possibly TRBD2 (5 bases). Germline CDR1 is WNHNN and CDR2 is SYGVQD (reference sequence). Trimming removed 5 bases at V and 9 bases at J, with 13 bases between. The CDR3 spans 12 residues. In DNA form, the CDR3 reads TGCGCCAGCAGTTCAGGAACCGGGGCCCAGTACTTC. Translated, it gives CASSSGTGAQYF.

This chain uses TRBV28 with TRBJ1-6, with D hard to call. V was cut by 3 bases and J by 10 bases, with 13 bases left in between. Germline V gene lookup returns CDR1 MDHEN and CDR2 SYDVKM. The CDR3 runs 14 residues. CDR3 region: CASSFYGIGSPLHF. DNA for the CDR3: TGTGCCAGCAGTTTTTACGGAATTGGGTCACCCCTCCACTTT. Full variable domain (outside the CDR3, taken from reference TRBV28 and TRBJ1-6): DVKVTQSSRYLVKRTGEKVFLECVQDMDHENMFWYRQDPGLGLRLIYFSYDVKMKEKGDIPEGYSVSREKKERFSLILESASTNQTSMYLCASSFYGIGSPLHFGNGTRLTVT.

The CDR3 DNA is TGTGCCAGCAGCTTGAATTTAGGGAAGAACACTGAAGCTTTCTTT. It specifies CASSLNLGKNTEAFF. The rearrangement joins TRBV5-5 to TRBJ1-1; no definite D call. The CDR3 length is 15 residues. Trimming took off 1 base at V and 1 base at J, with 11 bases between the two ends. Germline V lookup: CDR1 SGHKS, CDR2 YYEKEE (reference sequence).

This clone was recorded a few times. V usage is TRBV5-5 and J usage is TRBJ2-7; D is uncertain. CDR1 is SGHKS, CDR2 YYEKEE, per germline (reference sequence). The CDR3 contains 11 residues. V was clipped by 4 bases and J by 4 bases, with 6 bases between them. The CDR3 DNA is TGTGCCAGCAGCAAGACTTACGAGCAGTACTTC. Translating gives CASSKTYEQYF.

This clone has only a few counts. CDR3 residues: CASSRSRDSNQPQHF. CDR3 bases: TGTGCCAGTAGTAGGTCCAGGGATAGCAATCAGCCCCAGCATTTT. V gene TRBV19 combines with J gene TRBJ1-5; possible D gene TRBD1, 5 bases. V dropped 4 bases and J dropped 0 bases, with 10 bases sitting between them. The CDR3 loop spans 15 amino acids. The germline V gene has CDR1 LNHDA and CDR2 SQIVND (reference sequence).

This chain joins TRBV6-5 and TRBJ2-7; possibly TRBD1 for D (5 bases). The germline V gene has CDR1 MNHEY and CDR2 SVGAGI. V lost 0 bases to trimming and J lost 5 bases, with 14 bases between them. This CDR3 region has 15 residues. CDR3 nucleotides: TGTGCCAGCAGTTACTCGAGTGGCCTCAGGGACGAGCAGTACTTC. This translates into CASSYSSGLRDEQYF.

The chain couples TRBV25-1 to TRBJ2-2; D ambiguous. Deletions cut 0 bases from V and 7 bases from J, with 6 bases between. In germline, CDR1 is MGHDK, CDR2 SYGVNS. There are 13 residues in the CDR3. Here the CDR3 reads CASSEYWGGELFF. The CDR3 DNA sequence: TGTGCCAGCAGTGAATATTGGGGCGGGGAGCTGTTTTTT.